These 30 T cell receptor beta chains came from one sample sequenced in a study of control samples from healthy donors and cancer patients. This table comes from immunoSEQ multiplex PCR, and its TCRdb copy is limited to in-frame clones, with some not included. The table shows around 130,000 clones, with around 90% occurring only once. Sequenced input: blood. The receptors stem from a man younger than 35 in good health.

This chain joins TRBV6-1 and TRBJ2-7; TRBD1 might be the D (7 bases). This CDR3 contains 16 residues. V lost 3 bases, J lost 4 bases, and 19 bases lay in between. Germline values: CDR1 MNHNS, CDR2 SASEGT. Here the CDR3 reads CASSDWEETGKYEQYV. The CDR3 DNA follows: TGTGCCAGCAGTGATTGGGAGGAGACAGGGAAATACGAGCAGTACGTC.

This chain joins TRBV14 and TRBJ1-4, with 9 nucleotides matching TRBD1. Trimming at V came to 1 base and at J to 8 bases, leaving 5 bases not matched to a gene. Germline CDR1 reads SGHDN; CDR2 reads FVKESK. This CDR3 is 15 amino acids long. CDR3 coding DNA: TGTGCCAGCAGCCAAGTGGGACAGGGTCACGAAAAACTGTTTTTT. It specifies CASSQVGQGHEKLFF.

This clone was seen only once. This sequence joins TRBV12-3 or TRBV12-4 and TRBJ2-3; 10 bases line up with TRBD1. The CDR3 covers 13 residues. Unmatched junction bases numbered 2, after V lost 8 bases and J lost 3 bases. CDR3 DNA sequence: TGTGCCAGCCGACAGGGGGCGACAGATACGCAGTATTTT. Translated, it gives CASRQGATDTQYF.

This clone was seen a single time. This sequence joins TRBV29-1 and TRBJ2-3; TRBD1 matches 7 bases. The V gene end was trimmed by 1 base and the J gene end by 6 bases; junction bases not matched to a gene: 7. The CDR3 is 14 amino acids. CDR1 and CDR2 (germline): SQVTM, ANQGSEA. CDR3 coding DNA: TGCAGCGTTGAAGGACAGGGCCCAGTTGATACGCAGTATTTT. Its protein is CSVEGQGPVDTQYF.

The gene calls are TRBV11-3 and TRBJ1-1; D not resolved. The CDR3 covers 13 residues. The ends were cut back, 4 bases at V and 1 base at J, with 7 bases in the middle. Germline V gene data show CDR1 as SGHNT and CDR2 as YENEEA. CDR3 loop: CASSSRQNTEAFF. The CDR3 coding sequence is TGTGCCAGCAGCTCCCGACAGAACACTGAAGCTTTCTTT. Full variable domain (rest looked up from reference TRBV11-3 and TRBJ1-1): EAGVVQSPRYKIIEKKQPVAFWCNPISGHNTLYWYLQNLGQGPELLIRYENEEAVDDSQLPKDRFSAERLKGVDSTLKIQPAELGDSAVYLCASSSRQNTEAFFGQGTRLTVV.

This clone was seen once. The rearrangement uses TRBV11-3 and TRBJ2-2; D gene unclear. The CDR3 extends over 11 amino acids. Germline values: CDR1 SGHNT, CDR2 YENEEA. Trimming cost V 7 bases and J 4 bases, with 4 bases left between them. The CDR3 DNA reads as TGTGCCAGCATAAGCACCGGGGAGCTGTTTTTT. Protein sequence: CASISTGELFF.

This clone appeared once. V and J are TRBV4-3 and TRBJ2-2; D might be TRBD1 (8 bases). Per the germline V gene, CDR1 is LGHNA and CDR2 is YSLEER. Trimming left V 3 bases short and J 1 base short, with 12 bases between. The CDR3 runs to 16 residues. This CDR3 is CASSQSGTGNTGELFF. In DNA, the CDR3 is TGCGCCAGCAGCCAGAGCGGGACAGGGAACACCGGGGAGCTGTTTTTT.

The DNA of the CDR3 is TGTGCCAGCAGTCGCCAGTTGGACAGCTCCTACGAGCAGTACTTC. Encoded protein: CASSRQLDSSYEQYF. The rearrangement links TRBV9 to TRBJ2-7, with TRBD1 as a possible D gene (6 bases). The germline V and J ends were trimmed by 5 bases and 0 bases, with 15 bases remaining between them. Germline V gives CDR1 SGDLS, CDR2 YYNGEE. This CDR3 has 15 residues.

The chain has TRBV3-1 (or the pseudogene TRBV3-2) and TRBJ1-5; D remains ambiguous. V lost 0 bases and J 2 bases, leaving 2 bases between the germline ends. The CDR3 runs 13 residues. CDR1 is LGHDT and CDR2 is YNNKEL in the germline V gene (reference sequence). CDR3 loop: CASSQDGNQPQHF. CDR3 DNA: TGTGCCAGCAGCCAAGATGGCAATCAGCCCCAGCATTTT.

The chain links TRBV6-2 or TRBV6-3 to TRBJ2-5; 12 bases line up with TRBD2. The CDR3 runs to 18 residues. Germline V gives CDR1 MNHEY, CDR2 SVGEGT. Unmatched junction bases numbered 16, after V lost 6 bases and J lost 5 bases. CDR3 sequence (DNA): TGTGCCAGCAGCCTAGCGGGAGGGCCAGGGGGCAATTGGGAGACCCAGTACTTC. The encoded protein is CASSLAGGPGGNWETQYF.

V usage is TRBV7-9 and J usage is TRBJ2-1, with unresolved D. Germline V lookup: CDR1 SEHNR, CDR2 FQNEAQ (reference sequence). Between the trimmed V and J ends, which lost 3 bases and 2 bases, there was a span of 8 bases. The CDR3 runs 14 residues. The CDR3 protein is CASSFLAAYNEQFF. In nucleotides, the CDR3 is TGTGCCAGCAGCTTCTTAGCAGCCTACAATGAGCAGTTCTTC.

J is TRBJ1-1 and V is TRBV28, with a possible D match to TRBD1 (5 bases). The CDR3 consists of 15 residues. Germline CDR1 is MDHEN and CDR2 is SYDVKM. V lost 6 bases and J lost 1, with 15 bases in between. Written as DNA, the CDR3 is TGTGCCAGCAGGCCCACGGGGGATAAGAACACTGAAGCTTTCTTT. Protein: CASRPTGDKNTEAFF.

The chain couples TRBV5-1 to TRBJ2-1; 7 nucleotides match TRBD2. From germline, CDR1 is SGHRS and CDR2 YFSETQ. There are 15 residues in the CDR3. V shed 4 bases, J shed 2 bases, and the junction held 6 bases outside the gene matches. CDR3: CASSPAGQTYNEQFF. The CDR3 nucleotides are TGCGCCAGCAGCCCAGCGGGGCAAACCTACAATGAGCAGTTCTTC. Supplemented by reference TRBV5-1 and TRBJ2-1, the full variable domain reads KAGVTQTPRYLIKTRGQQVTLSCSPISGHRSVSWYQQTPGQGLQFLFEYFSETQRNKGNFPGRFSGRQFSNSRSEMNVSTLELGDSALYLCASSPAGQTYNEQFFGPGTRLTVL.

The CDR3 loop is CASSGQDKYFYGYTF. CDR3 nucleotides: TGTGCCAGCAGCGGACAGGACAAGTATTTCTATGGCTACACCTTC. The V gene is TRBV11-2, the J gene TRBJ1-2; 7 positions match TRBD1. This CDR3 spans 15 amino acids. V lost 5 bases to trimming and J lost 4 bases; unmatched junction nucleotides: 10. Germline V CDR1 and CDR2: SGHAT, FQNNGV. The variable domain in full, completed from reference TRBV11-2 and TRBJ1-2, reads EAGVAQSPRYKIIEKRQSVAFWCNPISGHATLYWYQQILGQGPKLLIQFQNNGVVDDSQLPKDRFSAERLKGVDSTLKIQPAKLEDSAVYLCASSGQDKYFYGYTFGSGTRLTVV.

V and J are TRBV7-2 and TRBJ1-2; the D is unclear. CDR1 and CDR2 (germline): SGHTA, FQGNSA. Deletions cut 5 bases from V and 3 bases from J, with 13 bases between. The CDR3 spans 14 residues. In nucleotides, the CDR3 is TGTGCCAGCAGCCCCTCGAGGAGCTACTATGGCTACACCTTC. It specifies CASSPSRSYYGYTF.

The DNA of the CDR3 is TGTGCCTGGAACCAAGTCCCGGGACAGGGGGCGGGCACCTTC. Translating it yields CAWNQVPGQGAGTF. The chain joins TRBV30 to TRBJ1-2, with 12 bases fitting TRBD1. This CDR3 has 14 amino acids. V shed 4 bases, J shed 13 bases, and the junction held 13 bases outside the gene matches. Looked up from germline, CDR1 is GTSNPN and CDR2 is SVGIG (reference sequence).

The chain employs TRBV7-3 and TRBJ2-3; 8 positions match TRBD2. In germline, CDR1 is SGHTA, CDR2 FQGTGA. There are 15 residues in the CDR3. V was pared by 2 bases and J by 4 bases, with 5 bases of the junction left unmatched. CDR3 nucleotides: TGTGCCAGCAGCTTACAGCGGGGGTCCTCAGATACGCAGTATTTT. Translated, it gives CASSLQRGSSDTQYF.

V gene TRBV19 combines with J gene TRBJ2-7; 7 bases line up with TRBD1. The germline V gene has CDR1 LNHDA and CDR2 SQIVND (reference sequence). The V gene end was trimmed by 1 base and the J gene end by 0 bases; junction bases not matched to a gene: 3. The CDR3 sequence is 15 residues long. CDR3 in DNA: TGTGCCAGTAGTATAGGGACAGGACGCTCCTACGAGCAGTACTTC. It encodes CASSIGTGRSYEQYF.

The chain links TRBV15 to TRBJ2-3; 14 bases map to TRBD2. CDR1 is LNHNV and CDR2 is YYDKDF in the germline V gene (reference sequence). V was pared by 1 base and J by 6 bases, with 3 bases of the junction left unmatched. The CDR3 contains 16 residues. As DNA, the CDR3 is TGTGCCACCAGCAGAGGACTAGCGGGGGGGGCCGATACGCAGTATTTT. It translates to CATSRGLAGGADTQYF.

As DNA, the CDR3 is TGCGCCAGCAGTAAAACCGGGACTCCGCAATACTACGAGCAGTACTTC. Amino acids: CASSKTGTPQYYEQYF. The V and J genes are TRBV10-2 and TRBJ2-7; D possibly corresponds to TRBD2 (6 bases). Trimming took 5 bases from V and 3 from J, leaving 20 bases between them. The CDR3 runs 16 residues. From germline, CDR1 is WSHSY and CDR2 SAAADI.

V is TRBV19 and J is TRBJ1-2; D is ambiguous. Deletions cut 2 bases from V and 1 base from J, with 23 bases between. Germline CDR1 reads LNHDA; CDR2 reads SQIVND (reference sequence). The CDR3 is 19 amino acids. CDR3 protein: CASSISPQLGLYYNYGYTF. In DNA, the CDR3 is TGTGCCAGTAGTATATCCCCCCAATTGGGATTATATTATAACTATGGCTACACCTTC.

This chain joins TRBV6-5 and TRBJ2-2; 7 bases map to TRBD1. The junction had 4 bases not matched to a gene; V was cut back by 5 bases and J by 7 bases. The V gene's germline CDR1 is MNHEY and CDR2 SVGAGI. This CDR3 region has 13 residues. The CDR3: CASSKTGSGELFF. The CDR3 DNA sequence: TGTGCCAGCAGTAAGACAGGGAGCGGGGAGCTGTTTTTT.

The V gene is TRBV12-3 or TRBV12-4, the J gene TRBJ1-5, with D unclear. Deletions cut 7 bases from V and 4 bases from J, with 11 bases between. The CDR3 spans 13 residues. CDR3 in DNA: TGTGCCAGCACTAACAGTGGGAATCAGCCCCAGCATTTT. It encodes CASTNSGNQPQHF.

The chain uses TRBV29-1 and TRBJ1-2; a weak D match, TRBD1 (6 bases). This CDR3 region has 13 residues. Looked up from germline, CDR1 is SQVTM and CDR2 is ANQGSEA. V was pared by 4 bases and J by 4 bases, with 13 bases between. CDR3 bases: TGCAGCGTTGCATCCGGGGGCAGCTATGGCTACACCTTC. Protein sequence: CSVASGGSYGYTF.

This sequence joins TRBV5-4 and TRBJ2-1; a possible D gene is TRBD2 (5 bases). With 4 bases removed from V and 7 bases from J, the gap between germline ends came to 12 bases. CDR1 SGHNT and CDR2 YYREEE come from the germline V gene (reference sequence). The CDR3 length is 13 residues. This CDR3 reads CASSLDFWNEQFF. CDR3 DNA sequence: TGTGCCAGCAGCCTGGACTTTTGGAATGAGCAGTTCTTC. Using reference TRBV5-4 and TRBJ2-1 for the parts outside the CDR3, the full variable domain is ETGVTQSPTHLIKTRGQQVTLRCSSQSGHNTVSWYQQALGQGPQFIFQYYREEENGRGNFPPRFSGLQFPNYSSELNVNALELDDSALYLCASSLDFWNEQFFGPGTRLTVL.

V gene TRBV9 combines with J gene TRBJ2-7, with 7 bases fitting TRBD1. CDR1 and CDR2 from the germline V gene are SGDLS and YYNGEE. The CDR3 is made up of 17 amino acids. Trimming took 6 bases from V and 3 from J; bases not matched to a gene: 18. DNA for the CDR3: TGTGCCAGCACCCCCGGGACAGCACCGTCTTTGGGCTACGAGCAGTACTTC. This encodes CASTPGTAPSLGYEQYF.

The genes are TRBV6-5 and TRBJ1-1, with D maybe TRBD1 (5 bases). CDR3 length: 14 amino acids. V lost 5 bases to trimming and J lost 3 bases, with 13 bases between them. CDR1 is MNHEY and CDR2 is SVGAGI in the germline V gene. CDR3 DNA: TGTGCCAGCAGTCCCGAGGGACTGGACACTGAAGCTTTCTTT. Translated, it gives CASSPEGLDTEAFF.

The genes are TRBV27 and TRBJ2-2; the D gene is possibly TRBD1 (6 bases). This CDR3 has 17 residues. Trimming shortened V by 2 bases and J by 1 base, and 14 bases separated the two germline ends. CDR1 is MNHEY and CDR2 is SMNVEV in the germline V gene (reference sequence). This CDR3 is CASSLILVQGNTGELFF. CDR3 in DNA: TGTGCCAGCAGTTTAATACTCGTACAGGGGAACACCGGGGAGCTGTTTTTT.

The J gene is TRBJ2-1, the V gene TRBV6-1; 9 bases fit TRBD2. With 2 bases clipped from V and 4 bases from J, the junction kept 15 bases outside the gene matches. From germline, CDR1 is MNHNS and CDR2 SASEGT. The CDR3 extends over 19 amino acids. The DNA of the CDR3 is TGTGCCAGCAGTGAACACCCGACTAGCGGCTTATCCCTTTACAATGAGCAGTTCTTC. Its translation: CASSEHPTSGLSLYNEQFF.

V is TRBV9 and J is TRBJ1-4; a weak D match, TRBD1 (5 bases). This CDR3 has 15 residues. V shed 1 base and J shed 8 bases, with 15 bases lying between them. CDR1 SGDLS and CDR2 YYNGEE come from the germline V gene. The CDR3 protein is CASSVSGGSGEKLFF. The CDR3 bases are TGTGCCAGCAGCGTATCTGGGGGTTCGGGAGAAAAACTGTTTTTT.